The 28 T cell receptor beta chains given below trace back to one sample, sequenced in a study of Graves' ophthalmopathy and Graves' hyperthyroidism. The authors amplified TCR beta CDR3 regions from RNA transcripts. Scientists carried out first-round RT-PCR using HTBI primers and then a second-round multiplex PCR. TCRdb re-called the multiplex PCR reads with MiXCR, one entry per CDR3 protein. The sample yields over a million distinct CDR3 sequences, about two fifths seen once. The sequencing input was peripheral blood or thyroid tissue (not recorded which). The receptors come from an adult man with Graves' hyperthyroidism.

In this sample, this clonotype turned up many times. The rearrangement links TRBV27 to TRBJ1-5; D remains ambiguous. The CDR3 length is 11 residues. The ends were cut back, 3 bases at V and 8 bases at J, with 5 bases in the middle. CDR1 MNHEY and CDR2 SMNVEV come from the germline V gene (reference sequence). The CDR3 spells CASSLRKPQHF. As DNA, the CDR3 is TGTGCCAGCAGTTTGCGGAAGCCCCAGCATTTT.

The CDR3 DNA sequence: TGTGCCACCGGACAGGGGGCTATTTCACCCCTCCACTTT. This gives the protein CATGQGAISPLHF. V is TRBV15 and J is TRBJ1-6; 11 positions match TRBD1. The CDR3 runs 13 residues. Germline V lookup: CDR1 LNHNV, CDR2 YYDKDF (reference sequence). V shed 8 bases, J shed 9 bases, and the junction held 3 bases outside the gene matches.

This clonotype was seen a single time. Germline is not matched at one junction end, which may reflect a read error. The CDR3, as DNA: TGTGCCAGCAGTTTTCAGGCGAATTCCTGCGAGCAGTACTTC. Amino acids: CASSFQANSCEQYF. This chain links TRBV28 with TRBJ2-7, with D unresolved. The CDR3 contains 14 residues. Germline V gene lookup returns CDR1 MDHEN and CDR2 SYDVKM.

V and J are TRBV10-3 and TRBJ1-6; TRBD1 is a possible D gene (5 bases). Between the trimmed V and J ends, which lost 4 bases and 9 bases, there was a span of 13 bases. The CDR3 consists of 14 residues. Germline V gene lookup returns CDR1 ENHRY and CDR2 SYGVKD. DNA of the CDR3: TGTGCCATCAGTGGTCCAGGGAGTGGTTCACCCCTCCACTTT. Translated, it gives CAISGPGSGSPLHF.

In this sample, this clonotype turned up many times. The chain has TRBV20-1 and TRBJ1-6, with D tentatively TRBD1 (6 bases). Germline CDR1 and CDR2: DFQATT and SNEGSKA (reference sequence). The CDR3 length is 15 residues. V was trimmed by 1 base and J by 10 bases, leaving 17 bases between them. The CDR3 region is CSARVSGAVGSPLHF. The DNA for the CDR3 is TGCAGTGCTAGAGTTTCGGGGGCCGTAGGGTCACCCCTCCACTTT.

The chain recombines TRBV7-9 with TRBJ1-2; no definite D call. The CDR3 loop spans 15 amino acids. Germline V lookup: CDR1 SEHNR, CDR2 FQNEAQ (reference sequence). The V end lost 0 bases, the J end lost 8 bases, and 16 bases lay between the germline ends. The CDR3 is CASSLAGNMGYGYTF. The CDR3 DNA reads TGTGCCAGCAGCTTAGCTGGTAATATGGGCTACGGCTACACCTTC. Looking up the rest from reference TRBV7-9 and TRBJ1-2 gives the full variable domain: DTGVSQNPRHKITKRGQNVTFRCDPISEHNRLYWYRQTLGQGPEFLTYFQNEAQLEKSRLLSDRFSAERPKGSFSTLEIQRTEQGDSAMYLCASSLAGNMGYGYTFGSGTRLTVV.

The V and J genes are TRBV7-9 and TRBJ2-5; TRBD2 might be the D (6 bases). Trimming took 3 bases from V and 7 from J, leaving 15 bases between them. The germline gives CDR1 SEHNR, CDR2 FQNEAQ (reference sequence). The CDR3 runs to 14 residues. CDR3 protein: CASSFRGGGGTQYF. CDR3 in DNA: TGTGCCAGCAGCTTCCGTGGGGGAGGAGGGACCCAGTACTTC.

The chain is built from TRBV7-9 and TRBJ2-7; 10 bases fit TRBD2. The CDR3 has 13 amino acids. J lost 6 bases, V lost 5 bases, and 4 bases had no gene match. Germline CDR1 SEHNR, CDR2 FQNEAQ (reference sequence). CDR3 nucleotide sequence: TGTGCCAGCAGCAGCGGGGGGGTGTCCGAGCAGTACTTC. Protein: CASSSGGVSEQYF.

V gene TRBV4-2 combines with J gene TRBJ2-2; D unresolved. The germline V and J ends were trimmed by 1 base and 7 bases, with 13 bases remaining between them. The CDR3 is 15 residues long. CDR1 and CDR2 (germline): LGHNA, YNFKEQ. CDR3 nucleotide sequence: TGTGCCAGCAGCCAAGGTGTGGATGCCGGCGGGGAGCTGTTTTTT. Protein sequence: CASSQGVDAGGELFF.

The chain uses TRBV15 and TRBJ2-7, with D possibly being TRBD2 (6 bases). V was trimmed by 5 bases and J by 4 bases, leaving 12 bases between them. Per the germline V gene, CDR1 is LNHNV and CDR2 is YYDKDF (reference sequence). The CDR3 consists of 13 residues. CDR3 nucleotides: TGTGCCACCAGCCATCCCGGGGGATACGAGCAGTACTTC. Its translation is CATSHPGGYEQYF. Supplemented by reference TRBV15 and TRBJ2-7, the full variable domain reads DAMVIQNPRYQVTQFGKPVTLSCSQTLNHNVMYWYQQKSSQAPKLLFHYYDKDFNNEADTPDNFQSRRPNTSFCFLDIRSPGLGDTAMYLCATSHPGGYEQYFGPGTRLTVT.

The chain employs TRBV5-8 and TRBJ1-5; TRBD1 might be the D (6 bases). V was clipped by 0 bases and J by 7 bases, with 14 bases between them. The CDR3 consists of 15 residues. The germline CDR1 and CDR2 sequences are SGHTS and YDEGEE. CDR3 nucleotide sequence: TGTGCCAGCAGCTTGGAAGGAAGGGGGAAACAGCCCCAGCATTTT. Translating gives CASSLEGRGKQPQHF.

This clonotype has ten or more counts. The rearrangement joins TRBV10-3 to TRBJ2-5; TRBD2 might be the D (6 bases). V lost 8 bases and J lost 5, with 15 bases in between. Germline lookup yields CDR1 ENHRY and CDR2 SYGVKD. The CDR3 covers 13 residues. CDR3 nucleotides: TGTGCCATCCAAGCGGGCGTGGGGGAGACCCAGTACTTC. Amino acids: CAIQAGVGETQYF.

This sequence joins TRBV24-1 and TRBJ2-5; 9 positions match TRBD2. The DNA end favors TRBJ2-1, so the J call may be wrong. This CDR3 spans 13 amino acids. CDR1 is KGHDR and CDR2 is SFDVKD in the germline V gene. The CDR3 coding sequence is TGTGCCACCAGTGAGGGGCTAGCGGGAGAGCAGTTCTTC. Encoded protein: CATSEGLAGEQFF.

This clonotype was seen at least ten times. The chain recombines TRBV12-3 or TRBV12-4 with TRBJ1-5; D call uncertain. This CDR3 comprises 12 residues. Trimming stripped 6 bases from V and 9 bases from J, with 12 bases between. The CDR3 loop is CASSRGIAPQHF. CDR3 DNA sequence: TGTGCCAGCAGCCGTGGAATCGCGCCCCAGCATTTT.

In its sample, this clonotype was seen many times. The V gene is TRBV12-3 or TRBV12-4, the J gene TRBJ2-7; TRBD1 matches 7 bases. Trimming cost V 7 bases and J 4 bases; bases outside gene matches: 7. The CDR3 loop spans 13 amino acids. For the CDR3, the DNA is TGTGCCAGCACCAGAACAGGGGCATACGAGCAGTACTTC. As protein: CASTRTGAYEQYF.

V is TRBV12-3 or TRBV12-4 and J is TRBJ2-2; TRBD2 might be the D (6 bases). The CDR3 is 13 residues long. V shed 11 bases and J shed 8 bases, with 18 bases lying between them. CDR3 in amino acids: CAGRLGGMGELFF. The CDR3 DNA is TGTGCCGGCCGCCTGGGCGGGATGGGGGAGCTGTTTTTT.

The chain links TRBV30 to TRBJ1-1, with a weak D call TRBD1 (6 bases). V gave up 3 bases and J gave up 4 bases, with 12 bases separating them. The CDR3 has 13 residues. Looked up from germline, CDR1 is GTSNPN and CDR2 is SVGIG (reference sequence). CDR3 sequence reads: CAWRGGGSTEAFF. As DNA, the CDR3 is TGTGCCTGGAGAGGAGGGGGAAGCACTGAAGCTTTCTTT.

At least ten counts were recorded for this clonotype. The chain carries TRBV7-2 and TRBJ2-7; D gene ambiguous. The CDR3 contains 14 residues. Germline V gives CDR1 SGHTA, CDR2 FQGNSA. V was pared by 5 bases and J by 8 bases, with 19 bases between. The CDR3 DNA sequence: TGTGCCAGCAGCGGTAACCGGGTCACCGGAAAGCAGTACTTC. Translated: CASSGNRVTGKQYF.

At least ten counts were recorded for this clonotype. This sequence joins TRBV15 and TRBJ1-2; D is possibly TRBD1 (5 bases). Trimming pared 0 bases from V and 4 bases from J, leaving 12 bases between. The germline gives CDR1 LNHNV, CDR2 YYDKDF (reference sequence). The CDR3 runs 15 residues. CDR3 in amino acids: CATSRDSTGLYGYTF. CDR3 in DNA: TGTGCCACCAGCAGAGATTCTACAGGACTCTATGGCTACACCTTC.

This clonotype was found many times. V and J are TRBV15 and TRBJ1-5; possibly TRBD1 for D (5 bases). V was shortened by 0 bases and J by 7 bases, with 19 bases between the two germline ends. Germline CDR1 is LNHNV and CDR2 is YYDKDF (reference sequence). This CDR3 comprises 17 residues. As DNA, the CDR3 is TGTGCCACCAGCAGAGATCCAATGGGGCAGGGCCACCAGCCCCAGCATTTT. Its protein product is CATSRDPMGQGHQPQHF.

The rearrangement links TRBV5-8 to TRBJ2-5, with D possibly being TRBD2 (6 bases). V lost 6 bases and J lost 3, with 15 bases in between. The CDR3 runs to 14 residues. Germline assignment: CDR1 SGHTS and CDR2 YDEGEE. The CDR3 loop reads CASTPGLAKETQYF. The CDR3 nucleotides read TGTGCCAGCACCCCCGGGCTAGCGAAAGAGACCCAGTACTTC.

This clonotype was counted ten times or more. This sequence joins TRBV4-2 and TRBJ2-5; 10 positions match TRBD2. V was clipped by 4 bases and J by 2 bases; unmatched bases: 4. This CDR3 is built from 15 residues. Germline lookup yields CDR1 LGHNA and CDR2 YNFKEQ. CDR3 in amino acids: CASSPGTSVQETQYF. The CDR3 region has the DNA TGTGCCAGCAGCCCAGGGACTAGCGTTCAAGAGACCCAGTACTTC.

In the case of this clonotype: One junction end disagrees with the germline gene, perhaps due to a read error. The rearrangement uses TRBV7-9 and TRBJ1-6, with 10 bases matching TRBD1. The CDR3 loop spans 15 amino acids. The germline gives CDR1 SEHNR, CDR2 FQNEAQ (reference sequence). The CDR3 reads CASSQDTGQGTPLHF. CDR3 bases: TGCGCCAGCAGCCAAGATACGGGACAGGGGACACCCCTCCACTTT.

The rearrangement links TRBV12-3 or TRBV12-4 to TRBJ1-1, with D perhaps matching TRBD1 (6 bases). The CDR3 spans 13 residues. V lost 7 bases and J lost 6, with 15 bases in between. For the CDR3, the DNA is TGTGCCAGCAATCGGCAGGGGCGCGCTGAAGCTTTCTTT. Its translation is CASNRQGRAEAFF.

This clonotype was counted at least ten times. The DNA of the CDR3 is TGTGCCAGCCAGGCCGGGGGGGCCAGAGAGACCCAGTACTTC. Translation: CASQAGGARETQYF. V and J are TRBV7-9 and TRBJ2-5, with 8 bases identical to TRBD2. The CDR3 runs 14 residues. The V gene's germline CDR1 is SEHNR and CDR2 FQNEAQ (reference sequence). V was pared by 8 bases and J by 4 bases, with 9 bases of the junction left unmatched.

This clonotype was seen only once. The chain is built from TRBV15 and TRBJ1-3; D is undetermined. V shed 0 bases and J shed 8 bases, with 8 bases lying between them. In germline, CDR1 is LNHNV, CDR2 YYDKDF (reference sequence). The CDR3 sequence is 13 residues long. DNA for the CDR3: TGTGCCACCAGCAGAGATACTGGGGACACCATATATTTT. It yields the protein CATSRDTGDTIYF.

The gene calls are TRBV7-9 and TRBJ1-2, with D possibly being TRBD1 (5 bases). Trimming cost V 2 bases and J 0 bases, with 22 bases left between them. The CDR3 sequence is 19 residues long. Looked up from germline, CDR1 is SEHNR and CDR2 is FQNEAQ (reference sequence). CDR3 sequence (DNA): TGTGCCAGCAGCTTACTAAGGAGGGGACGGACAAATTCTAACTATGGCTACACCTTC. Protein: CASSLLRRGRTNSNYGYTF.

The rearrangement uses TRBV5-5 and TRBJ1-3; D gene ambiguous. Trimming removed 0 bases at V and 0 bases at J, with 16 bases between. The CDR3 length is 18 residues. Germline V lookup: CDR1 SGHKS, CDR2 YYEKEE (reference sequence). The CDR3 sequence is CASSLGVSPGRSGNTIYF. The CDR3 DNA reads as TGTGCCAGCAGCTTGGGCGTCTCTCCAGGCCGCTCTGGAAACACCATATATTTT.